Listed below are T cell receptor beta chains from one sample, sequenced in a study of immune evolution from preneoplasia to lung adenocarcinoma. TCRdb's table, derived via immunoSEQ multiplex PCR, lists solely in-frame clones and lacks some. The sample carries roughly 40,000 clones, roughly 71% recorded once. The sequenced material came from FFPE invasive lung adenocarcinoma tissue. Receptor source: a person in their 60s with lung adenocarcinoma. Both conserved end residues are trimmed from each CDR3. The D gene is left open where the match is weak. Not all rows give a size; the values are once, few, many and, for expanded clones, a class.

V gene	D gene	CDR3 length	J gene	clone size	CDR3 protein
TRBV10-2	-	13	TRBJ2-7	few	ASSETGVSVYEQY
TRBV28	TRBD2	13	TRBJ2-2	-	ASSFSGRGTGELF
TRBV30	-	11	TRBJ2-7	-	AWSTGQQYEQY
TRBV28	TRBD1	12	TRBJ1-1	-	ASSPLRDRVEAF
TRBV7-2	-	11	TRBJ1-2	-	ASSLDLGYGYT
TRBV7-8	-	13	TRBJ1-1	many	ASSLVGQGSTEAF
TRBV2	-	12	TRBJ2-7	-	ASSEQGQLGEQY
TRBV5-8	TRBD1	13	TRBJ1-4	-	ASSFPTGAEEKLF
TRBV5-1	TRBD2	13	TRBJ2-1	-	ASTPSGTSYNEQF
TRBV7-3	-	16	TRBJ2-1	-	ASSLIAAGGTLANEQF
TRBV29-1	TRBD2	17	TRBJ2-3	-	SVGRTSGSLIGGTDTQY
TRBV28	-	13	TRBJ1-1	-	ASITDRTHNTEAF
TRBV27	-	12	TRBJ2-1	-	ASSFLGTINEQF
TRBV15	-	10	TRBJ1-2	-	ATSSGAYGYT
TRBV6-6	-	13	TRBJ1-1	-	ASSSEYRAATEAF
TRBV13	TRBD2	13	TRBJ2-1	-	ASRLGTSINNEQF
TRBV6-6	TRBD1	12	TRBJ2-7	few	ASSYPDRGYEQY
TRBV28	-	13	TRBJ2-7	-	ASSSQGGGSYEQY
TRBV4-1	TRBD1	13	TRBJ1-2	-	ASSQETGTGYGYT
TRBV5-4	TRBD2	15	TRBJ2-7	-	ASSPPGTSGSSYEQY
TRBV7-9	-	10	TRBJ2-1	few	ASSPPRGEQF
TRBV7-8	TRBD1	14	TRBJ1-4	-	ASSSGTGSTNEKLF
TRBV19	-	10	TRBJ1-2	-	ASSSRDDGYT
TRBV7-9	-	13	TRBJ2-1	-	ASTSDRSSYNEQF
TRBV29-1	-	11	TRBJ2-1	-	SSEGGTTNEQF
TRBV29-1	-	10	TRBJ2-2	once	SGRTNTGELF
TRBV4-1	-	13	TRBJ2-1	-	ASSQEASGGDEQF
TRBV11-2	-	10	TRBJ1-2	-	ASSLAGDKAA
TRBV5-1	-	14	TRBJ2-2	-	ASSLGVTASTGELF
TRBV11-2	-	11	TRBJ2-2	-	ASSLAHTGELF
TRBV10-3	TRBD2	12	TRBJ2-1	once	AISRTSGSDEQF
TRBV4-1	-	13	TRBJ1-5	-	ASSQDSAENQPQH
TRBV11-1	-	13	TRBJ1-3	-	ASSQRPGAGNTIY
TRBV19	TRBD1	13	TRBJ2-7	-	ASRPSTGGYYEQY
TRBV7-2	-	12	TRBJ2-2	once	ASSRPPNTGELF
TRBV6-6	-	13	TRBJ2-7	few	ASQGGLGEIGEQY
TRBV2	-	13	TRBJ2-7	-	ASRSRPVESYEQY
TRBV30	TRBD1	12	TRBJ1-6	-	AWSVTGGNSPLH
TRBV6-6	-	12	TRBJ1-2	-	ASSYSMGYYGYT
TRBV5-1	-	14	TRBJ2-5	few	ASSWGGGSGQETQY
TRBV5-1	-	13	TRBJ2-7	-	ASSLGPGPGYEQY
TRBV7-6	-	11	TRBJ2-3	-	ASSSGYLDTQY
TRBV19	-	10	TRBJ2-4	-	ASSPAKNIQY
TRBV28	-	14	TRBJ2-5	-	ASNPRWGGRQETQY
TRBV28	TRBD2	13	TRBJ2-1	-	ASSLTSGTYNEQF
TRBV19	TRBD1	16	TRBJ1-4	-	ASSPHLRDQPGGEKLF
TRBV5-1	TRBD2	13	TRBJ2-7	-	ASSSIAASGIEQY
TRBV7-9	TRBD2	13	TRBJ2-1	-	ASRSSGSQGNEQF
TRBV5-4	TRBD1	14	TRBJ2-2	once	ASSQGATGGTGELF
TRBV19	-	11	TRBJ2-1	-	ASSQAPTNEQF
TRBV7-2	TRBD2	14	TRBJ2-3	-	ASSSGLAGFTDTQY
TRBV7-8	TRBD2	16	TRBJ2-5	-	ASSTLAGGLYDQETQY
TRBV19	TRBD1	10	TRBJ1-1	-	ASSDRAGGAF
TRBV7-2	-	11	TRBJ1-3	-	ASSFIAGNTIY
TRBV28	TRBD2	13	TRBJ2-3	once	ASALWTSGTDTQY
TRBV7-6	TRBD2	14	TRBJ2-1	few	ASSLKASGRGLFQF